A selection of T cell receptor beta chains follows, all from one sample in a study of blood T cell repertoires in COVID-19. The table came from immunoSEQ multiplex PCR; TCRdb's copy has only in-frame clones and leaves some out. The profile shows approximately 71,000 clones, about three quarters of them singletons. The sample taken for sequencing was peripheral blood. These receptors were obtained from a human donor in a cohort sampled during active COVID-19. CDR3s leave out the opening cysteine and the closing phenylalanine or tryptophan.

j_call v_call cdr3_aa
TRBJ2-1 TRBV28 ATVAGSYNEQF
TRBJ2-3 TRBV5-1 ASSLADSNTDTQY
TRBJ1-5 TRBV3-1/TRBV3-2 ASSQGQGGQPQH
TRBJ2-3 TRBV4-3 ASTKTRGSTDTQY
TRBJ1-3 TRBV7-2 ASSNSGGSSGNTIY
TRBJ1-2 TRBV18 ASSPTDRGRWYT
TRBJ2-3 TRBV18 ATAQSGTGTDTQY
TRBJ2-6 TRBV2 ASHTGSSGANVLT
TRBJ1-1 TRBV9 ASSVGPQSNTEAF
TRBJ2-7 TRBV11-2 ASSSIPGQGRDEQY
TRBJ2-5 TRBV29-1 SVVGLAETQY
TRBJ1-2 TRBV29-1 SAPGQSTVEGYT
TRBJ1-4 TRBV20-1 SASQRVQVEKLF
TRBJ2-7 TRBV5-4 ASSLSRDSSYEQY
TRBJ1-6 TRBV15 ATSSGQNSPLH
TRBJ2-1 TRBV6-6 ASSYPKLAGGGEQF
TRBJ1-4 TRBV5-1 ASSVDTPTNEKLF
TRBJ2-7 TRBV27 ASSSRRERSYEQY
TRBJ2-1 TRBV4-3 ASSRRAAGDSYNEQF
TRBJ1-2 TRBV9 ASSVDDSIDYGYT
TRBJ2-4 TRBV10-1 ASSESFGTSGSQNIQY
TRBJ2-2 TRBV7-2 ASSLGTSNTGELF
TRBJ1-4 TRBV5-1 ASSLDPGGEKLF
TRBJ1-4 TRBV2 ASSESPQGRGEKLF
TRBJ2-1 TRBV7-2 ASSGQGVAEQF
TRBJ1-1 TRBV6-5 ASSPQRTAEAF
TRBJ1-2 TRBV11-2 ASSLDPGTLDGYT
TRBJ2-1 TRBV20-1 SASYSSSSYNEQF
TRBJ2-7 TRBV2 ASSERFTYEQY
TRBJ2-7 TRBV6-2/TRBV6-3 ASSSFREGEQY
TRBJ2-3 TRBV30 AWSPGLAGGTDTQY
TRBJ1-4 TRBV11-2 ASGRGMSDEKLF
TRBJ1-2 TRBV28 ASSLSDEAYGYT
TRBJ2-3 TRBV5-1 ASSLGRGLTDTQY
TRBJ2-2 TRBV11-3 ASSLDYRVTAGANTGELF
TRBJ2-7 TRBV5-4 ASSLSGGYEQY
TRBJ1-4 TRBV7-6 ASSYSGGIGEKLF
TRBJ1-1 TRBV5-1 ASSGAGPENTEAF